This section outlines one TCR beta chain sequence together with its context. Authors' data handling: Amplifying reference gene primers gave estimates of nucleated cell counts. Clones were read by immunoSEQ multiplex PCR, and TCRdb kept only the in-frame ones, dropping some. The DNA gave D and trimming, while V, J and clone size come from that table. The sample lists about 200,000 clones, around 90% occurring once. The sample is drawn from a study of blood T cell repertoires in COVID-19. Study context: Samples of COVID-19 (acute and convalescent) were obtained from the United States, Italy and Spain. The cDNA or gDNA used as material had been derived from T cells, B-cell-depleted T cells, or PBMCs.

V lost 3 bases to trimming and J lost 7 bases; unmatched junction nucleotides: 7. This CDR3 contains 17 residues. Germline V gene data show CDR1 as KGHSH and CDR2 as LQKENI. The chain couples TRBV18 to TRBJ2-1; 15 bases align to TRBD2. Sequencing was carried out using peripheral blood. This receptor was obtained from a human donor in a cohort sampled during active COVID-19. This CDR3 is CASSPPGLAGGLNEQFF. CDR3 sequence (DNA): TGTGCCAGCTCACCCCCGGGACTAGCGGGGGGTTTGAATGAGCAGTTCTTC.